This TCR beta chain was found in a study of breast tumors, draining lymph nodes, adjacent tissues. TCRdb re-analysed the multiplex PCR reads in MiXCR, keeping a single row per CDR3 protein. Of around 140,000 distinct CDR3 sequences in the sample, about a fifth are singletons; the top ten hold more than 2.5%. Germline loops: CDR1 LGHDT, CDR2 YNNKEL (reference sequence). The V segment lost 2 bases and the J segment 2 bases; nucleotides outside the gene matches: 6. The CDR3 runs 17 residues. Note on this clonotype: Its antigen is not identified. Given a much more abundant clone one base away, this may be a read error.

General study findings and limits: The data were judged consistent with most tumor T cells coming from lymph node and expanding in tumor. That most tumor T cells come from lymph nodes remained unproven. Compared with lymph nodes, tumors were less diverse; compared with nontumor tissue, more.

Axillary draining lymph nodes of breast cancer patients supplied the node samples. Sequencing used axillary lymph node tissue. The genes are TRBV3-1 and TRBJ2-7; 13 nucleotides agree with TRBD2. The receptor comes from a female donor with breast cancer. Some clones in this sample may be carry-over from other donors' samples. The CDR3 protein is CASSQRTSGGGTYEQYF. The CDR3 DNA follows: TGTGCCAGCAGCCAACGGACTAGCGGGGGAGGAACCTACGAGCAGTACTTC.